A selection of T cell receptor beta chains follows, all from one sample in a study of T-cell reconstitution after alpha-beta-depleted transplantation in children. MiXCR, applied by TCRdb to the PCR reads, yields one record per CDR3 protein. The table records 90,000 to 150,000 distinct CDR3 sequences, 20% to 25% of them present only once. The sample in question was PBMCs, mostly from graft donor cells, obtained 180 days after TCRalphabeta/CD19-depleted stem cell transplant. The receptor set was obtained from a male patient aged 2 to 10 who had a stem cell transplant for chronic granulomatous disease, so the T cells may come from the graft donor. Each CDR3 is given with its conserved first and last residue. D genes are given only for firm matches. The size field is filled for only some rows; it gives once, few, many or a size class.

v_gene: TRBV12-3/TRBV12-4; abundance: many; j_gene: TRBJ2-2; d_gene: .; CDR3aa: CASSLTGLGTGELFF; CDR3nt: TGTGCCAGCAGTCTGACAGGCCTTGGGACCGGGGAGCTGTTTTTT
v_gene: TRBV12-3/TRBV12-4; abundance: .; j_gene: TRBJ1-4; d_gene: .; CDR3aa: CASRLFRGQPNEKLFF; CDR3nt: TGTGCCAGCAGGCTCTTTCGTGGGCAGCCTAATGAAAAACTGTTTTTT
v_gene: TRBV20-1; abundance: many; j_gene: TRBJ2-1; d_gene: TRBD2; CDR3aa: CSAAGTSPYNEQFF; CDR3nt: TGCAGTGCTGCCGGGACTAGCCCATACAATGAGCAGTTCTTC
v_gene: TRBV3-1; abundance: .; j_gene: TRBJ1-1; d_gene: .; CDR3aa: CASSQKRNTEAFF; CDR3nt: TGTGCCAGCAGCCAAAAAAGGAACACTGAAGCTTTCTTT
v_gene: TRBV7-8; abundance: .; j_gene: TRBJ2-7; d_gene: .; CDR3aa: CASSLRTNEQYF; CDR3nt: TGTGCCAGCAGCCTGAGGACCAATGAGCAGTACTTC
v_gene: TRBV10-3; abundance: many; j_gene: TRBJ2-5; d_gene: TRBD2; CDR3aa: CAIRGTSGGQETQYF; CDR3nt: TGTGCCATCAGGGGGACTAGCGGGGGACAAGAGACCCAGTACTTC
v_gene: TRBV12-3/TRBV12-4; abundance: many; j_gene: TRBJ1-1; d_gene: TRBD1; CDR3aa: CASRPTGANTEAFF; CDR3nt: TGTGCCAGCAGGCCAACAGGGGCGAACACTGAAGCTTTCTTT
v_gene: TRBV11-2; abundance: .; j_gene: TRBJ2-3; d_gene: TRBD2; CDR3aa: CASSLLIGLAEIGGTQYF; CDR3nt: TGTGCCAGCAGCTTACTGATAGGACTAGCGGAGATCGGTGGTACGCAGTATTTT
v_gene: TRBV29-1; abundance: few; j_gene: TRBJ2-6; d_gene: .; CDR3aa: CSVERLTFGGANVLTF; CDR3nt: TGCAGCGTTGAACGACTGACTTTTGGAGGGGCCAACGTCCTGACTTTC
v_gene: TRBV12-3/TRBV12-4; abundance: many; j_gene: TRBJ2-1; d_gene: .; CDR3aa: CASSLGARVYEQFF; CDR3nt: TGTGCCAGCAGTTTAGGCGCCAGGGTCTATGAGCAGTTCTTC
v_gene: TRBV12-3/TRBV12-4; abundance: .; j_gene: TRBJ1-2; d_gene: .; CDR3aa: CASSFTGGEGYGYTF; CDR3nt: TGTGCCAGCAGTTTTACCGGGGGTGAGGGCTATGGCTACACCTTC
v_gene: TRBV7-2; abundance: many; j_gene: TRBJ2-7; d_gene: TRBD2; CDR3aa: CASSLAGLAGVEQYF; CDR3nt: TGTGCCAGCAGCTTAGCGGGACTAGCGGGAGTCGAGCAGTACTTC
v_gene: TRBV12-3/TRBV12-4; abundance: many; j_gene: TRBJ2-1; d_gene: .; CDR3aa: CASSLSRGNEQFF; CDR3nt: TGTGCCAGCAGTTTATCAAGGGGGAATGAGCAGTTCTTC
v_gene: TRBV20-1; abundance: many; j_gene: TRBJ2-4; d_gene: .; CDR3aa: CSARRAIQYF; CDR3nt: TGCAGTGCTAGAAGGGCCATTCAGTACTTC
v_gene: TRBV5-6; abundance: .; j_gene: TRBJ2-1; d_gene: TRBD2; CDR3aa: CASSFLAGGIGNEQFF; CDR3nt: TGTGCCAGCAGCTTCCTAGCGGGAGGGATTGGCAATGAGCAGTTCTTC
v_gene: TRBV3-1; abundance: many; j_gene: TRBJ2-2; d_gene: TRBD2; CDR3aa: CASSQGVTSVNTGELFF; CDR3nt: TGTGCCAGCAGCCAAGGGGTTACTAGCGTAAACACCGGGGAGCTGTTTTTT
v_gene: TRBV5-4; abundance: many; j_gene: TRBJ1-2; d_gene: .; CDR3aa: CASSLLHRENGYTF; CDR3nt: TGTGCCAGCAGCTTGCTGCACAGGGAGAATGGCTACACCTTC
v_gene: TRBV15; abundance: .; j_gene: TRBJ2-5; d_gene: .; CDR3aa: CATSRDPTEQETQYF; CDR3nt: TGTGCCACCAGCAGAGATCCTACAGAGCAAGAGACCCAGTACTTC
v_gene: TRBV20-1; abundance: many; j_gene: TRBJ1-5; d_gene: TRBD1; CDR3aa: CSARDSGTAGNQPQHF; CDR3nt: TGCAGTGCTAGAGATTCCGGGACAGCAGGCAATCAGCCCCAGCATTTT
v_gene: TRBV20-1; abundance: many; j_gene: TRBJ2-1; d_gene: TRBD2; CDR3aa: CSASDSGGPYNEQFF; CDR3nt: TGCAGTGCTAGTGATAGCGGGGGGCCCTACAATGAGCAGTTCTTC
v_gene: TRBV5-1; abundance: few; j_gene: TRBJ2-1; d_gene: TRBD2; CDR3aa: CASDENTWGLAGVGYNEQFF; CDR3nt: TGCGCCAGCGACGAGAACACATGGGGACTAGCGGGAGTGGGATACAATGAGCAGTTCTTC
v_gene: TRBV11-2; abundance: many; j_gene: TRBJ1-1; d_gene: TRBD1; CDR3aa: CASSLPEGAVEAFF; CDR3nt: TGTGCCAGCAGCTTACCCGAGGGGGCCGTGGAAGCTTTCTTT
v_gene: TRBV20-1; abundance: .; j_gene: TRBJ1-4; d_gene: .; CDR3aa: CSARVVEKLFF; CDR3nt: TGCAGTGCTAGAGTGGTTGAAAAACTGTTTTTT
v_gene: TRBV7-8; abundance: many; j_gene: TRBJ1-2; d_gene: .; CDR3aa: CASSSLLVGHFGYTF; CDR3nt: TGTGCCAGCAGCTCCCTACTCGTGGGACACTTTGGCTACACCTTC
v_gene: TRBV20-1; abundance: many; j_gene: TRBJ2-5; d_gene: .; CDR3aa: CSATETAVGETQYF; CDR3nt: TGCAGTGCTACGGAGACCGCGGTGGGAGAGACCCAGTACTTC
v_gene: TRBV7-2; abundance: few; j_gene: TRBJ2-3; d_gene: .; CDR3aa: CASSSGLSTDTQYF; CDR3nt: TGTGCCAGCAGCTCCGGACTCAGCACAGATACGCAGTATTTT
v_gene: TRBV7-6; abundance: few; j_gene: TRBJ2-1; d_gene: TRBD2; CDR3aa: CASSSRGTSGGNEQFF; CDR3nt: TGTGCCAGCAGCTCAAGAGGGACTAGCGGTGGTAATGAGCAGTTCTTC
v_gene: TRBV9; abundance: .; j_gene: TRBJ1-1; d_gene: .; CDR3aa: CASSVVGAVNTEAFF; CDR3nt: TGTGCCAGCAGCGTAGTGGGGGCGGTGAACACTGAAGCTTTCTTT
v_gene: TRBV20-1; abundance: many; j_gene: TRBJ2-1; d_gene: TRBD2; CDR3aa: CSASSSGGLGYNEQFF; CDR3nt: TGCAGTGCCAGCTCTAGCGGGGGGCTCGGATACAATGAGCAGTTCTTC
v_gene: TRBV15; abundance: .; j_gene: TRBJ2-1; d_gene: TRBD2; CDR3aa: CATSKGLADEQFF; CDR3nt: TGTGCCACCAGCAAGGGACTAGCGGATGAGCAGTTCTTC
v_gene: TRBV7-2; abundance: many; j_gene: TRBJ2-1; d_gene: .; CDR3aa: CASSLGTDNEQFF; CDR3nt: TGTGCCAGCAGCCTCGGGACTGACAATGAGCAGTTCTTC
v_gene: TRBV14; abundance: many; j_gene: TRBJ2-2; d_gene: .; CDR3aa: CASSQEQANTGELFF; CDR3nt: TGTGCCAGCAGCCAAGAACAGGCGAACACCGGGGAGCTGTTTTTT
v_gene: TRBV25-1; abundance: .; j_gene: TRBJ1-2; d_gene: .; CDR3aa: CASSEREGGYTF; CDR3nt: TGTGCCAGCAGTGAAAGGGAGGGTGGCTACACCTTC
v_gene: TRBV4-1; abundance: few; j_gene: TRBJ1-1; d_gene: TRBD1; CDR3aa: CASSQSGQGAHLGTEAFF; CDR3nt: TGCGCCAGCAGCCAGTCGGGACAGGGGGCCCATTTGGGCACTGAAGCTTTCTTT
v_gene: TRBV7-2; abundance: .; j_gene: TRBJ1-3; d_gene: TRBD1; CDR3aa: CASSSGQGTRNTIYF; CDR3nt: TGTGCCAGCAGCTCGGGACAGGGCACAAGAAACACCATATATTTT
v_gene: TRBV10-3; abundance: .; j_gene: TRBJ2-1; d_gene: TRBD1; CDR3aa: CAISGRDREAGGSSYNEQFF; CDR3nt: TGTGCCATCAGTGGGAGGGACAGGGAGGCTGGCGGGAGCTCCTACAATGAGCAGTTCTTC
v_gene: TRBV7-2; abundance: .; j_gene: TRBJ2-4; d_gene: .; CDR3aa: CASSLWSGDIQYF; CDR3nt: TGTGCCAGCAGCTTATGGTCAGGGGACATTCAGTACTTC
v_gene: TRBV6-2/TRBV6-3; abundance: .; j_gene: TRBJ2-1; d_gene: TRBD1; CDR3aa: CASRGTVTNEQFF; CDR3nt: TGTGCCAGCAGGGGGACAGTCACAAATGAGCAGTTCTTC
v_gene: TRBV5-1; abundance: few; j_gene: TRBJ2-7; d_gene: TRBD1; CDR3aa: CASRTGQGNYEQYF; CDR3nt: TGCGCCAGCAGAACGGGACAGGGGAACTACGAGCAGTACTTC
v_gene: TRBV20-1; abundance: many; j_gene: TRBJ2-3; d_gene: .; CDR3aa: CSARTGLSTDTQYF; CDR3nt: TGCAGTGCTAGAACAGGGTTGAGCACAGATACGCAGTATTTT
v_gene: TRBV6-6; abundance: .; j_gene: TRBJ2-2; d_gene: .; CDR3aa: CASSYDNRELFF; CDR3nt: TGTGCCAGCAGTTACGACAACAGGGAGCTGTTTTTT
v_gene: TRBV7-3; abundance: few; j_gene: TRBJ2-1; d_gene: TRBD2; CDR3aa: CASSLRSSGGNEQFF; CDR3nt: TGTGCCAGCAGCTTAAGGTCTAGCGGGGGGAATGAGCAGTTCTTC
v_gene: TRBV7-2; abundance: many; j_gene: TRBJ2-7; d_gene: .; CDR3aa: CASSLDAYEQYF; CDR3nt: TGTGCCAGCAGCTTAGACGCCTACGAGCAGTACTTC
v_gene: TRBV20-1; abundance: .; j_gene: TRBJ2-4; d_gene: TRBD1; CDR3aa: CSAPGTALAKNIQYF; CDR3nt: TGCAGTGCCCCTGGGACAGCCCTAGCCAAAAACATTCAGTACTTC
v_gene: TRBV5-1; abundance: .; j_gene: TRBJ1-1; d_gene: TRBD1; CDR3aa: CASSTGTGVWSEAFF; CDR3nt: TGCGCCAGCAGCACCGGGACAGGGGTTTGGAGTGAAGCTTTCTTT
v_gene: TRBV20-1; abundance: few; j_gene: TRBJ2-4; d_gene: .; CDR3aa: CSATSGGAAKNIQYF; CDR3nt: TGCAGTGCTACATCTGGGGGGGCGGCCAAAAACATTCAGTACTTC
v_gene: TRBV5-1; abundance: .; j_gene: TRBJ2-7; d_gene: TRBD2; CDR3aa: CASSLTPSGSDEQYF; CDR3nt: TGCGCCAGCAGCTTGACCCCTAGCGGGAGTGACGAGCAGTACTTC
v_gene: TRBV13; abundance: .; j_gene: TRBJ1-2; d_gene: .; CDR3aa: CASSFRGPHGYTF; CDR3nt: TGTGCCAGCAGTTTCCGGGGCCCCCATGGCTACACCTTC
v_gene: TRBV5-1; abundance: .; j_gene: TRBJ2-1; d_gene: .; CDR3aa: CASIGERVPNEQFF; CDR3nt: TGCGCCAGCATCGGGGAGAGGGTCCCCAATGAGCAGTTCTTC
v_gene: TRBV5-1; abundance: .; j_gene: TRBJ2-1; d_gene: TRBD2; CDR3aa: CASRLAGGNNEQFF; CDR3nt: TGCGCCAGCAGGTTAGCGGGAGGTAACAATGAGCAGTTCTTC
v_gene: TRBV20-1; abundance: many; j_gene: TRBJ2-1; d_gene: .; CDR3aa: CSARRNVYNEQFF; CDR3nt: TGCAGTGCTAGAAGAAACGTATACAATGAGCAGTTCTTC
v_gene: TRBV11-2; abundance: many; j_gene: TRBJ2-2; d_gene: .; CDR3aa: CASSARKKTGINTGELFF; CDR3nt: TGTGCCAGCAGCGCACGGAAAAAAACAGGGATCAACACCGGGGAGCTGTTTTTT
v_gene: TRBV12-3/TRBV12-4; abundance: once; j_gene: TRBJ1-5; d_gene: TRBD1; CDR3aa: CASSRDRAGNQPQHF; CDR3nt: TGTGCCAGCAGCAGGGACAGGGCTGGCAATCAGCCCCAGCATTTT